This T cell receptor beta chain was retrieved from a study of human T cells and chemical hapten exposure. Study conclusions and caveats: PT1 expanded TCR numbers rose with patch test score.

A single record per CDR3 protein comes from TCRdb applying MiXCR to the RACE reads. The sample consists of roughly 60,000 distinct CDR3 sequences, approximately 7% of them appearing once. CDR3 size: 16 residues. Trimming took 0 bases from V and 1 from J, leaving 9 bases between them. CDR1 ENHRY and CDR2 SYGVKD come from the germline V gene. As to this clonotype: As yet, its antigen is unknown.

The time point was: pre-sensitization, week 0. Sample treatment: therapeutic diphenylcyclopropenone sensitization with weekly scalp DPC. The sequencing here drew on whole blood, taken in connection with sensitization to the hapten diphenylcyclopropenone (DPC). The receptor was derived from a woman aged 25 to 45 with alopecia areata. Some clones in this sample may be carry-over from other donors' samples. The chain links TRBV10-3 to TRBJ2-2, with unresolved D. The CDR3 is CAISESNSRNTGELFF. The DNA for the CDR3 is TGTGCCATCAGTGAGTCTAACTCTAGGAACACCGGGGAGCTGTTTTTT.